Listed below are T cell receptor beta chains from one sample, sequenced in a study of cytomegalovirus exposure and HLA in healthy donors. Profiling relied on immunoSEQ multiplex PCR, and the TCRdb table lists in-frame clones only, not all of them. This table has over 95,000 clones, 77% appearing once. Sequencing was carried out using PBMCs. These receptors were taken from a man aged 40-49 years in good health and CMV-seropositive. CDR3s include the opening cysteine and the closing phenylalanine or tryptophan. A D gene is named only where the DNA matches it firmly. Not every row has a clone size; where given, it reads once, few, many or a size class.

D gene: TRBD1; J gene: TRBJ2-7; V gene: TRBV29-1; clone size: .; CDR3 protein: CSGTGGGYEQYF; CDR3 DNA: TGCAGCGGGACAGGGGGGGGTTACGAGCAGTACTTC
D gene: TRBD2; J gene: TRBJ2-3; V gene: TRBV13; clone size: .; CDR3 protein: CASSVSGGIKGTDTQYF; CDR3 DNA: TGTGCCAGCAGCGTTAGCGGGGGGATTAAGGGCACAGATACGCAGTATTTT
D gene: TRBD1; J gene: TRBJ2-7; V gene: TRBV5-4; clone size: few; CDR3 protein: CASSLDRAYEQYF; CDR3 DNA: TGTGCCAGCAGCTTAGACAGGGCCTACGAGCAGTACTTC
D gene: .; J gene: TRBJ1-2; V gene: TRBV28; clone size: .; CDR3 protein: CASTLDRRPGYTF; CDR3 DNA: TGTGCCAGCACCCTCGACAGAAGACCTGGCTACACCTTC
D gene: TRBD1; J gene: TRBJ1-2; V gene: TRBV6-1; clone size: .; CDR3 protein: CASSVKPGQGIYGYTF; CDR3 DNA: TGTGCCAGCAGTGTTAAACCGGGACAGGGGATCTATGGCTACACCTTC
D gene: TRBD2; J gene: TRBJ2-1; V gene: TRBV9; clone size: .; CDR3 protein: CASSDIAGGYEQFF; CDR3 DNA: TGTGCCAGCAGCGATATAGCGGGGGGATATGAGCAGTTCTTC
D gene: TRBD1; J gene: TRBJ1-4; V gene: TRBV5-1; clone size: .; CDR3 protein: CASSSPGTANEKLFF; CDR3 DNA: TGCGCCAGCAGCTCACCCGGGACAGCGAATGAAAAACTGTTTTTT
D gene: TRBD2; J gene: TRBJ2-7; V gene: TRBV7-2; clone size: .; CDR3 protein: CASSLGGGGTYEQYF; CDR3 DNA: TGTGCCAGCAGCTTAGGGGGCGGGGGGACGTACGAGCAGTACTTC
D gene: TRBD1; J gene: TRBJ1-4; V gene: TRBV10-3; clone size: .; CDR3 protein: CATSETGAGTNEKLFF; CDR3 DNA: TGTGCCACCAGTGAAACAGGGGCTGGTACTAATGAAAAACTGTTTTTT
D gene: .; J gene: TRBJ2-6; V gene: TRBV5-4; clone size: .; CDR3 protein: CASSPDSSGANVLTF; CDR3 DNA: TGTGCCAGCAGCCCCGACAGTTCTGGGGCCAACGTCCTGACTTTC
D gene: TRBD1; J gene: TRBJ2-1; V gene: TRBV7-2; clone size: .; CDR3 protein: CASSFRDRGSGEQFF; CDR3 DNA: TGTGCCAGCAGCTTCCGGGACAGGGGAAGTGGTGAGCAGTTCTTC
D gene: TRBD2; J gene: TRBJ2-1; V gene: TRBV11-1; clone size: .; CDR3 protein: CASSPAVRRETYGEQFF; CDR3 DNA: TGTGCCAGCAGCCCCGCCGTGAGGCGGGAGACCTACGGTGAGCAGTTCTTC
D gene: TRBD1; J gene: TRBJ1-2; V gene: TRBV5-1; clone size: .; CDR3 protein: CASSPGQGAPIGGYTF; CDR3 DNA: TGCGCCAGCAGCCCGGGACAGGGGGCGCCTATCGGAGGCTACACCTTC
D gene: .; J gene: TRBJ1-6; V gene: TRBV5-3; clone size: .; CDR3 protein: CARSLGGVYSPLHF; CDR3 DNA: TGTGCCAGAAGCTTGGGGGGCGTTTATTCACCCCTCCACTTT